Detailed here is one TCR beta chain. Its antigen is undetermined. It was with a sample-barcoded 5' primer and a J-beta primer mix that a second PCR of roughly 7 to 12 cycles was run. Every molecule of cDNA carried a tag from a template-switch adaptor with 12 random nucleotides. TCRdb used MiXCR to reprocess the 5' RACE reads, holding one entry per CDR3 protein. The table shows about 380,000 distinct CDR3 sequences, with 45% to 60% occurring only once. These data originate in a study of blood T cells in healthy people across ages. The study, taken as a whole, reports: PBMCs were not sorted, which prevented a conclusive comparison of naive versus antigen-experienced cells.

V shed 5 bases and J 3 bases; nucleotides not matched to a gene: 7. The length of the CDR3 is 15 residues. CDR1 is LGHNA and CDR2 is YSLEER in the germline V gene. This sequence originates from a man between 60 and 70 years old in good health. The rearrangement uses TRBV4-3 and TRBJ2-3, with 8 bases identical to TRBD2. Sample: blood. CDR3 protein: CASSERLAKTDTQYF. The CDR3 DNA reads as TGCGCCAGCAGCGAGAGACTAGCGAAAACAGATACGCAGTATTTT.